The following is a TCR beta chain sequence with its context. Its antigen is not known. The data were obtained in a study of cytomegalovirus exposure and HLA in healthy donors. Primers included in the PCR were 60 Vbeta and 13 Jbeta primers. Clones were read by immunoSEQ multiplex PCR, and TCRdb kept only the in-frame ones, dropping some. The repertoire holds approximately 140,000 clones, with 79% as singletons. The CDR3 is 11 amino acids. The germline gives CDR1 MNHEY, CDR2 SVGAGI. The V and J ends lost 8 bases and 6 bases respectively, with 11 bases between them. Overall study findings and caveats: A later analysis showed HLA-associated TCR beta chains outstripping equally common others in clonal expansion. It was about 150 TCR beta chains that were listed as cytomegalovirus-associated. Despite most TCR sequences being rare, some public TCRs occurred in many donors. Most subjects had HLA-A and HLA-B alleles reportedly predicted accurately by TCR beta sequences.

The specimen was PBMCs. The chain combines TRBV6-5 with TRBJ2-7; D is uncertain. This TCR came from a woman in her 40s in good health and CMV-seropositive. CDR3 protein: CASGWRGEQYF. In nucleotides, the CDR3 is TGTGCCAGCGGTTGGAGAGGCGAGCAGTACTTC.